One sample yielded the 21 T cell receptor beta chains listed below, sequenced in a study of blood T cell repertoires in COVID-19. Assay used: immunoSEQ multiplex PCR; TCRdb lists only in-frame clones, some missing. Here the sample spans 150,000 to 200,000 clones, 88% being singletons. The specimen sequenced was peripheral blood. The receptors shown here come from a man in his forties with active or convalescent COVID-19.

This rearrangement joins TRBV18 to TRBJ1-4; tentatively, D is TRBD1 (5 bases). This CDR3 region has 15 residues. Germline CDR1 is KGHSH and CDR2 is LQKENI. Trimming pared 3 bases from V and 7 bases from J, leaving 15 bases between. DNA of the CDR3: TGTGCCAGCTCACCCCAAAGGGGAGGGGCTGAAAAACTGTTTTTT. Protein product: CASSPQRGGAEKLFF.

This chain uses TRBV5-6 with TRBJ2-7; tentatively, D is TRBD2 (5 bases). CDR1 and CDR2 from the germline V gene are SGHDT and YYEEEE. The ends were cut back, 4 bases at V and 7 bases at J, with 18 bases in the middle. This CDR3 is 14 amino acids long. In DNA form, the CDR3 reads TGTGCCAGCAGCGGAAACATTCTCGGGGAAGAGCAGTACTTC. Its translation: CASSGNILGEEQYF.

The chain combines TRBV6-2 or TRBV6-3 with TRBJ1-2; TRBD1 might be the D (6 bases). CDR1 MNHEY and CDR2 SVGEGT come from the germline V gene. The V and J ends lost 0 bases and 5 bases respectively, with 10 bases between them. The CDR3 length is 14 residues. The CDR3 reads CASSYSAGEYGYTF. As DNA, the CDR3 is TGTGCCAGCAGTTACTCGGCAGGGGAGTATGGCTACACCTTC.

The chain has TRBV5-1 and TRBJ2-3; 7 positions match TRBD1. Trimming removed 5 bases from V and 0 bases from J; junction bases left unmatched: 9. Germline CDR1 reads SGHRS; CDR2 reads YFSETQ. The CDR3 contains 16 residues. The CDR3 DNA is TGCGCCAGCAGTTCAGGAGTACAGGGGAGCACAGATACGCAGTATTTT. This gives the protein CASSSGVQGSTDTQYF.

This chain joins TRBV7-2 and TRBJ2-5; 13 bases match TRBD2. J lost 3 bases, V lost 5 bases, and 6 bases had no gene match. Per germline, CDR1 SGHTA and CDR2 FQGNSA. This CDR3 is built from 16 residues. CDR3: CASSAGLAGAEETQYF. CDR3 coding DNA: TGTGCCAGCAGCGCCGGACTAGCGGGGGCCGAAGAGACCCAGTACTTC.

The CDR3 sequence: CASSERGSNQPQHF. CDR3 sequence (DNA): TGTGCCAGCAGTGAAAGGGGTAGCAATCAGCCCCAGCATTTT. The gene calls are TRBV9 and TRBJ1-5; weak D call: TRBD1 (5 bases). This CDR3 comprises 14 residues. CDR1 and CDR2 from the germline V gene are SGDLS and YYNGEE. Trimming shortened V by 5 bases and J by 0 bases, and 9 bases separated the two germline ends.

CDR3 bases: TGTGCCAGCAGCTTCCGGACAGGGTATAGCTACGAGCAGTACTTC. It codes for CASSFRTGYSYEQYF. J is TRBJ2-7 and V is TRBV5-4, with 8 bases matching TRBD1. The germline CDR1 and CDR2 sequences are SGHNT and YYREEE (reference sequence). This CDR3 is built from 15 residues. V lost 2 bases and J lost 3; bases outside the gene matches: 7.

J is TRBJ2-1 and V is TRBV5-1; TRBD2 is a possible D gene (6 bases). V shed 4 bases and J shed 4 bases, with 12 bases lying between them. The CDR3 is 14 amino acids. Germline values: CDR1 SGHRS, CDR2 YFSETQ. CDR3 nucleotide sequence: TGCGCCAGCAGCGAGCTCAGCGGGTACAATGAGCAGTTCTTC. This encodes CASSELSGYNEQFF.

The chain uses TRBV18 and TRBJ2-1, with 10 bases that match TRBD2. Trimming removed 4 bases from V and 0 bases from J; junction bases left unmatched: 12. The length of the CDR3 is 19 residues. The germline CDR1 and CDR2 sequences are KGHSH and LQKENI. DNA for the CDR3: TGTGCCAGCTCACTGGTACTCTCTAGCGGGGGAGGCTCCTACAATGAGCAGTTCTTC. Amino acid sequence: CASSLVLSSGGGSYNEQFF.

This chain connects TRBV7-2 to TRBJ2-3; unclear D gene. The germline gives CDR1 SGHTA, CDR2 FQGNSA. There are 13 residues in the CDR3. Trimming pared 3 bases from V and 4 bases from J, leaving 8 bases between. CDR3 sequence: CASSFSGSDTQYF. CDR3 nucleotide sequence: TGTGCCAGCAGCTTCAGTGGTTCAGATACGCAGTATTTT.

The rearrangement uses TRBV9 and TRBJ2-7, with a possible D match to TRBD1 (5 bases). Germline-derived CDR1 and CDR2 are SGDLS and YYNGEE. This CDR3 contains 14 residues. V was shortened by 4 bases and J by 3 bases, with 14 bases between the two germline ends. In nucleotides, the CDR3 is TGTGCCAGCAGCCCCCCAGGGAATCACTACGAGCAGTACTTC. Its protein is CASSPPGNHYEQYF.

The chain links TRBV5-6 to TRBJ2-5, with a tentative D call TRBD1 (6 bases). Germline CDR1 and CDR2: SGHDT and YYEEEE. Trimming took off 2 bases at V and 2 bases at J, with 7 bases between the two ends. This CDR3 comprises 13 residues. The CDR3 protein is CASSLQGQETQYF. The CDR3 DNA is TGTGCCAGCAGCTTACAGGGACAAGAGACCCAGTACTTC.

The gene calls are TRBV28 and TRBJ2-2, with a weak D call TRBD2 (5 bases). The germline gives CDR1 MDHEN, CDR2 SYDVKM. The CDR3 length is 14 residues. V dropped 5 bases and J dropped 1 base, with 8 bases sitting between them. The CDR3 DNA is TGTGCCAGCAGTGCGGCGGGGAACACCGGGGAGCTGTTTTTT. Translating it yields CASSAAGNTGELFF. The variable domain in full, with the rest retrieved from reference TRBV28 and TRBJ2-2, is DVKVTQSSRYLVKRTGEKVFLECVQDMDHENMFWYRQDPGLGLRLIYFSYDVKMKEKGDIPEGYSVSREKKERFSLILESASTNQTSMYLCASSAAGNTGELFFGEGSRLTVL.

The chain combines TRBV7-2 with TRBJ2-7, with a possible D match to TRBD1 (5 bases). The CDR3 consists of 15 residues. From germline, CDR1 is SGHTA and CDR2 FQGNSA. V lost 2 bases and J 2 bases, leaving 13 bases between the germline ends. The CDR3 protein is CASSLPARATYEQYF. The CDR3 DNA reads TGTGCCAGCAGCTTACCTGCCAGGGCCACCTACGAGCAGTACTTC.

The chain couples TRBV28 to TRBJ2-2; 7 bases match TRBD2. CDR1 and CDR2 from the germline V gene are MDHEN and SYDVKM. This CDR3 is built from 17 residues. With 2 bases clipped from V and 1 base from J, the junction kept 7 bases outside the gene matches. CDR3 sequence (DNA): TGTGCCAGCAGTTTAGCGGGAGCTTCCGAGAACACCGGGGAGCTGTTTTTT. Its translation is CASSLAGASENTGELFF.

The chain combines TRBV28 with TRBJ2-7; D possibly corresponds to TRBD2 (5 bases). Germline CDR1 MDHEN, CDR2 SYDVKM. The CDR3 totals 15 residues. V was pared by 5 bases and J by 5 bases, with 19 bases between. CDR3: CASSPSRLAPNEQYF. In nucleotides, the CDR3 is TGTGCCAGCAGTCCCAGCCGGCTAGCCCCCAACGAGCAGTACTTC.

The chain uses TRBV7-6 and TRBJ2-1, with 8 positions matching TRBD1. CDR1 and CDR2 from the germline V gene are SGHVS and FNYEAQ. With 6 bases clipped from V and 4 bases from J, the junction kept 8 bases outside the gene matches. The CDR3 totals 15 residues. The CDR3: CASSLGGQVYNEQFF. DNA of the CDR3: TGTGCCAGCAGTCTGGGGGGACAGGTGTACAATGAGCAGTTCTTC.

This clone appeared a single time. The V gene is TRBV5-6, the J gene TRBJ2-7; D ambiguous. V lost 0 bases and J 3 bases, leaving 16 bases between the germline ends. The CDR3 has 16 residues. The V gene's germline CDR1 is SGHDT and CDR2 YYEEEE. The CDR3 region is CASSLENSLRNYEQYF. The CDR3 DNA reads TGTGCCAGCAGCTTGGAAAACAGTCTCCGAAACTACGAGCAGTACTTC. Together with reference TRBV5-6 and TRBJ2-7, the CDR3 gives the full variable domain: DAGVTQSPTHLIKTRGQQVTLRCSPKSGHDTVSWYQQALGQGPQFIFQYYEEEERQRGNFPDRFSGHQFPNYSSELNVNALLLGDSALYLCASSLENSLRNYEQYFGPGTRLTVT.

This clone is a singleton in its sample. The V call is TRBV7-6, the J call TRBJ1-1; 7 positions match TRBD1. Trimming took 5 bases from V and 1 from J; bases not matched to a gene: 10. Germline CDR1 SGHVS, CDR2 FNYEAQ. The CDR3 loop spans 16 amino acids. In nucleotides, the CDR3 is TGTGCCAGCAGCCAACTTACCGGGACAGCGAACACTGAAGCTTTCTTT. Encoded protein: CASSQLTGTANTEAFF.

This clone was detected only once. The chain joins TRBV5-1 to TRBJ1-3; TRBD1 might be the D (5 bases). From germline, CDR1 is SGHRS and CDR2 YFSETQ. The CDR3 sequence is 15 residues long. Deletions cut 4 bases from V and 0 bases from J, with 11 bases between. The CDR3 DNA follows: TGCGCCAGCAGCACAGACAGTGGCTCTGGAAACACCATATATTTT. Residues: CASSTDSGSGNTIYF.

The chain combines TRBV2 with TRBJ2-3; 8 bases are shared with TRBD1. The CDR3 covers 15 residues. V lost 11 bases and J lost 6; bases outside the gene matches: 16. Germline V gene data show CDR1 as SNHLY and CDR2 as FYNNEI. CDR3: CAASEGQGGMDTQYF. CDR3 bases: TGTGCCGCCAGTGAAGGACAGGGTGGGATGGATACGCAGTATTTT.